These T cell receptor beta chains were read from a single sample in a study of cytomegalovirus exposure and HLA in healthy donors. The data were produced by immunoSEQ multiplex PCR, yet TCRdb's version contains in-frame clones alone and is incomplete. The data hold roughly 140,000 clones, with around four fifths observed a single time. Sequences were obtained from PBMCs. The receptors originated from a male donor in good health and CMV-seronegative. Each CDR3 is given with its conserved first and last residue. D genes are given only for firm matches. Clone size appears in some rows only: once, few, many, or a class for an expanded clone.

J	V	size	D	CDR3	DNA
TRBJ2-3	TRBV19	-	-	CASSMEGDTQYF	TGTGCCAGTAGTATGGAGGGGGATACGCAGTATTTT
TRBJ2-5	TRBV9	-	TRBD2	CASSARTSGDETQYF	TGTGCCAGCAGCGCAAGGACTAGCGGAGATGAGACCCAGTACTTC
TRBJ2-3	TRBV5-8	few	-	CASSRGLRGTDTQYF	TGTGCCAGCAGCAGGGGACTGAGGGGCACAGATACGCAGTATTTT
TRBJ2-7	TRBV27	-	-	CASSFGHSSYEQYF	TGTGCCAGCAGTTTCGGACACAGCTCCTACGAGCAGTACTTC
TRBJ1-2	TRBV28	-	-	CASRGRGAGGYTF	TGTGCCAGCAGGGGCAGGGGTGCGGGTGGCTACACCTTC
TRBJ1-1	TRBV7-2	once	TRBD1	CASSLDQGGEAFF	TGTGCCAGCAGCTTAGATCAGGGGGGTGAAGCTTTCTTT
TRBJ2-1	TRBV28	-	TRBD2	CASSFAGLAGNNEQFF	TGTGCCAGCAGTTTTGCGGGACTAGCGGGGAACAATGAGCAGTTCTTC
TRBJ2-3	TRBV7-6	-	TRBD2	CAISAGGRDTQYF	TGTGCCATCTCAGCGGGAGGTAGAGATACGCAGTATTTT
TRBJ2-1	TRBV11-2	-	-	CASSLLRQDDNEQFF	TGTGCCAGCAGCTTATTAAGACAGGACGACAATGAGCAGTTCTTC
TRBJ2-4	TRBV5-4	few	TRBD1	CASSRTGEAKNIQYF	TGTGCCAGCAGCCGGACAGGGGAAGCCAAAAACATTCAGTACTTC
TRBJ2-7	TRBV6-6	-	TRBD1	CASIPGGDGEQYF	TGTGCCAGCATCCCAGGGGGAGATGGAGAGCAGTACTTC
TRBJ2-1	TRBV7-3	-	-	CASSYGEGGNEQFF	TGTGCCAGCAGCTATGGGGAGGGGGGCAATGAGCAGTTCTTC
TRBJ2-3	TRBV29-1	-	-	CSVASTFDTQYF	TGCAGCGTTGCCAGTACGTTTGATACGCAGTATTTT
TRBJ1-2	TRBV29-1	-	-	CSVEELTDRDYGYTF	TGCAGCGTTGAAGAATTAACGGACAGAGATTATGGCTACACCTTC
TRBJ2-1	TRBV7-2	-	-	CASSLYTYNEQFF	TGTGCCAGCAGCTTATACACATACAATGAGCAGTTCTTC
TRBJ1-2	TRBV6-5	-	-	CASRQTGKSNYGYTF	TGTGCCAGCAGGCAAACAGGGAAGTCTAACTATGGCTACACCTTC
TRBJ1-1	TRBV7-3	few	-	CASSFYLNTEAFF	TGTGCCAGCAGCTTCTACTTGAACACTGAAGCTTTCTTT
TRBJ2-1	TRBV7-2	-	TRBD2	CASSWTSGGGDEQFF	TGTGCCAGCAGCTGGACTAGCGGGGGTGGCGATGAGCAGTTCTTC
TRBJ1-1	TRBV5-6	-	-	CASSLLWGETEAFF	TGTGCCAGCAGCTTATTATGGGGAGAGACTGAAGCTTTCTTT
TRBJ2-7	TRBV7-2	-	TRBD2	CASSLSGVAGYEQYF	TGTGCCAGCAGCTTATCCGGGGTAGCGGGCTACGAGCAGTACTTC
TRBJ1-2	TRBV6-1	-	TRBD1	CASSARQGTSYGYTF	TGTGCCAGCAGTGCCAGACAGGGGACCTCCTATGGCTACACCTTC
TRBJ2-5	TRBV25-1	few	TRBD1	CASSDGQGIYQETQYF	TGTGCCAGCAGTGATGGACAGGGGATTTACCAAGAGACCCAGTACTTC
TRBJ2-7	TRBV15	-	TRBD1	CATSRDGTGSSYEQYF	TGTGCCACCAGCAGAGACGGGACAGGCAGCTCCTACGAGCAGTACTTC
TRBJ2-1	TRBV7-2	-	-	CASRQEGSYNEQFF	TGTGCCAGCAGGCAGGAGGGCTCCTACAATGAGCAGTTCTTC
TRBJ2-2	TRBV6-5	-	-	CASSRRTVLGELFF	TGTGCCAGCAGTCGTCGGACAGTTCTCGGGGAGCTGTTTTTT
TRBJ1-2	TRBV9	-	TRBD1	CASSVDRTGNSNYGYTF	TGTGCCAGCAGCGTAGACCGGACAGGCAACTCTAACTATGGCTACACCTTC
TRBJ2-2	TRBV11-2	-	-	CASSLGLVNTGELFF	TGTGCCAGCAGCCTGGGGCTAGTTAACACCGGGGAGCTGTTTTTT
TRBJ1-1	TRBV11-2	-	-	CASSLGSAEAFF	TGTGCCAGCAGCTTAGGGTCGGCTGAAGCTTTCTTT
TRBJ1-5	TRBV15	-	-	CATSRRDVGQPQHF	TGTGCCACCAGCAGGCGGGATGTCGGGCAGCCCCAGCATTTT
TRBJ2-7	TRBV7-2	-	TRBD1	CASSWDRGIYEQYF	TGTGCCAGCAGCTGGGACAGGGGGATCTACGAGCAGTACTTC
TRBJ2-1	TRBV7-3	once	TRBD2	CASSSIAGAYNEQFF	TGTGCCAGCAGCAGCATAGCGGGAGCCTACAATGAGCAGTTCTTC
TRBJ1-1	TRBV10-3	-	-	CAISEYEGRTEAFF	TGTGCCATCAGTGAGTACGAGGGAAGAACTGAAGCTTTCTTT
TRBJ1-2	TRBV7-9	once	-	CASSLTAYGYTF	TGTGCCAGCAGCTTGACAGCCTATGGCTACACCTTC
TRBJ2-1	TRBV7-9	-	TRBD2	CASRPLAGATNGNEQFF	TGTGCCAGCAGACCCCTAGCGGGAGCCACCAATGGCAATGAGCAGTTCTTC
TRBJ1-5	TRBV28	-	TRBD1	CASNQQGRNQPQHF	TGTGCCAGCAATCAACAGGGGCGCAATCAGCCCCAGCATTTT
TRBJ2-2	TRBV7-2	-	TRBD1	CASKRQGNTGELFF	TGTGCCAGCAAGCGACAGGGGAACACCGGGGAGCTGTTTTTT
TRBJ2-2	TRBV10-3	-	-	CAISERGELFF	TGTGCCATCAGTGAGAGAGGAGAGCTGTTTTTT
TRBJ1-2	TRBV7-9	-	-	CASSLDRTDANYGYTF	TGTGCCAGCAGCTTAGATCGGACAGATGCTAACTATGGCTACACCTTC
TRBJ2-5	TRBV5-6	-	-	CASSLSWGVRETQYF	TGTGCCAGCAGCTTGTCGTGGGGAGTACGAGAGACCCAGTACTTC
TRBJ2-1	TRBV7-6	-	TRBD2	CASSLTSGGHYNEQFF	TGTGCCAGCAGCTTAACTAGCGGGGGGCACTACAATGAGCAGTTCTTC
TRBJ1-2	TRBV14	-	-	CASSQVRGGYTF	TGTGCCAGCAGCCAAGTAAGGGGTGGCTACACCTTC
TRBJ1-2	TRBV7-9	-	-	CASSKTETNYGYTF	TGTGCCAGCAGCAAGACAGAAACTAACTATGGCTACACCTTC
TRBJ1-1	TRBV19	-	-	CASMALNTEAFF	TGTGCCAGTATGGCCTTGAACACTGAAGCTTTCTTT
TRBJ2-3	TRBV9	-	TRBD2	CASSVPTGGPKDTQYF	TGTGCCAGCAGCGTACCAACGGGAGGGCCAAAAGATACGCAGTATTTT
TRBJ2-7	TRBV11-2	-	TRBD1	CASSPVGTGVLDEQYF	TGTGCCAGCAGCCCTGTAGGGACAGGGGTTTTAGACGAGCAGTACTTC
TRBJ2-7	TRBV27	-	-	CASSFGGTPGEQYF	TGTGCCAGCAGTTTTGGCGGGACCCCTGGTGAGCAGTACTTC
TRBJ2-7	TRBV6-7	-	TRBD1	CASHLDRVHEQYF	TGTGCCAGCCATCTCGACAGGGTCCACGAGCAGTACTTC
TRBJ2-1	TRBV7-6	-	-	CASRPFTGLGVYNEQFF	TGTGCCAGCAGACCATTCACAGGGTTAGGGGTCTACAATGAGCAGTTCTTC
TRBJ2-1	TRBV5-1	few	TRBD2	CASSPSTLSTSGGNNEQFF	TGCGCCAGCAGCCCATCCACACTATCTACTAGCGGGGGTAACAATGAGCAGTTCTTC
TRBJ2-5	TRBV5-1	-	TRBD1	CASSSWFTGTGLETQYF	TGCGCCAGCAGCTCGTGGTTTACTGGGACAGGCTTAGAGACCCAGTACTTC
TRBJ2-1	TRBV30	-	-	CAWSVGLTEYSEQFF	TGTGCCTGGAGTGTGGGGCTTACAGAGTACAGCGAGCAGTTCTTC
TRBJ1-4	TRBV6-1	-	-	CASSEVVGEATNEKLFF	TGTGCCAGCAGTGAAGTCGTGGGGGAGGCAACTAATGAAAAACTGTTTTTT
TRBJ2-5	TRBV18	-	-	CASSPNSGQETQYF	TGTGCCAGCTCACCGAATAGCGGCCAAGAGACCCAGTACTTC
TRBJ2-5	TRBV5-5	-	TRBD1	CASSTDREEVETQYF	TGTGCCAGCAGCACGGACAGGGAGGAGGTAGAGACCCAGTACTTC